One sample yielded the 3 T cell receptor beta chains listed below, sequenced in a study of blood T cell repertoires in COVID-19. Profiling relied on immunoSEQ multiplex PCR, and the TCRdb table lists in-frame clones only, not all of them. The table records approximately 200,000 clones, more than 85% of them present only once. Sequenced: peripheral blood. Every receptor here comes from a woman younger than 45 with active or convalescent COVID-19.

This clone has just a few counts. The rearrangement joins TRBV3-1 (or the pseudogene TRBV3-2) to TRBJ2-7; tentatively, D is TRBD1 (6 bases). This CDR3 has 15 residues. From germline, CDR1 is LGHDT and CDR2 YNNKEL (reference sequence). Trimming took 4 bases from V and 3 from J, leaving 16 bases between them. The CDR3 nucleotides read TGTGCCAGCAGCCCGCCCCCTGGACAGCACTACGAGCAGTACTTC. Translation gives CASSPPPGQHYEQYF.

The genes are TRBV25-1 and TRBJ1-4, with 8 positions matching TRBD1. V was pared by 7 bases and J by 7 bases, with 5 bases of the junction left unmatched. Germline V gene data show CDR1 as MGHDK and CDR2 as SYGVNS. The CDR3 runs 13 residues. The CDR3 here is CASKQGGTEKLFF. The CDR3 nucleotides read TGTGCCAGCAAACAGGGGGGTACTGAAAAACTGTTTTTT. The full variable domain, with the rest looked up from reference TRBV25-1 and TRBJ1-4, is EADIYQTPRYLVIGTGKKITLECSQTMGHDKMYWYQQDPGMELHLIHYSYGVNSTEKGDLSSESTVSRIRTEHFPLTLESARPSHTSQYLCASKQGGTEKLFFGSGTQLSVL.

The chain uses TRBV6-5 and TRBJ1-1; TRBD1 matches at 9 bases. The CDR3 has 13 amino acids. Germline V gives CDR1 MNHEY, CDR2 SVGAGI. J lost 5 bases, V lost 6 bases, and 4 bases had no gene match. The CDR3 coding sequence is TGTGCCAGCAGAGGGACAGGGATGACTGAAGCTTTCTTT. Protein product: CASRGTGMTEAFF.